This TCR beta chain appears in the sequencing data of a study of post-analysis software for immune sequencing data. In the study overall: Recorded subtypes: relapsing-remitting, secondary progressive, progressive-relapsing; some patients unannotated.

Built from TCR beta cDNA, the libraries had unique molecular identifiers in them. From roughly 1 to 10 million T cells, roughly 0.5 million cDNA molecules were obtained. One entry per CDR3 protein results from TCRdb running MiXCR on the PCR reads. This table holds hundreds of thousands of distinct CDR3 sequences, roughly 27% found once. Whole-study findings and limits: The study found significantly lower normalized Chao1 diversity in multiple sclerosis patients than in controls. Five or six TRBV segments were more frequent in patients than controls; TRBV5-6, TRBV5-1 and TRBV20-1 belonged to this group.

With respect to this clonotype: Antigen specificity is unknown.

The CDR3 is 15 amino acids. With 8 bases clipped from V and 5 bases from J, the junction kept 10 bases outside the gene matches. This receptor was identified in a girl aged 10 to 17 with multiple sclerosis. The rearrangement joins TRBV12-3 or TRBV12-4 to TRBJ1-5; 9 bases are a match to TRBD1. The sequencing sample was made of blood. CDR3 region: CASAPLGTGHQPQHF. The DNA for the CDR3 is TGTGCCAGCGCTCCACTTGGGACAGGGCATCAGCCCCAGCATTTT.